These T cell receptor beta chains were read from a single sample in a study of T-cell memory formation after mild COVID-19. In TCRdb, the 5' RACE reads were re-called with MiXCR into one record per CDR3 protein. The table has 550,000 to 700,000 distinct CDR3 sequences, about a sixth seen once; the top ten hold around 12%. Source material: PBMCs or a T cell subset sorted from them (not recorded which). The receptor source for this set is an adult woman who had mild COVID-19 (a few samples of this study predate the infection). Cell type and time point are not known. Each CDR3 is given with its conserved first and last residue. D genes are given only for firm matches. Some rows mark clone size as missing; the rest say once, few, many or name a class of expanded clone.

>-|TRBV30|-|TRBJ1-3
TGTGCCTGGAGTGTCGGCAAGTATGATGGAAACACCATATATTTT
CAWSVGKYDGNTIYF
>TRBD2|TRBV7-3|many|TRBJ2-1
TGTGCCAGCAGCTTAACTAGCGGGGGATACAATGAGCAGTTCTTC
CASSLTSGGYNEQFF
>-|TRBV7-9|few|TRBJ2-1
TGTGCCAGCAGCTCCACTATTTACAGTTACAATGAGCAGTTCTTC
CASSSTIYSYNEQFF
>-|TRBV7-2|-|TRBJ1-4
TGTGCCAGCAGCTTAAGGACAAACGAAAAACTGTTTTTT
CASSLRTNEKLFF
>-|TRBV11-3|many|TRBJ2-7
TGTGCCAGCAGCTATTACTACGAGCAGTACTTC
CASSYYYEQYF
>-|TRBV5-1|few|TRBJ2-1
TGCGCCAGCAGCTTGGGGGACCTGGACAATGAGCAGTTCTTC
CASSLGDLDNEQFF
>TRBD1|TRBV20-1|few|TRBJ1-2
TGCAGTGCTACCACAGGGGGCTATGGCTACACCTTC
CSATTGGYGYTF
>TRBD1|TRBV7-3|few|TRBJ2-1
TGTGCCAGCAGCTTAACCGGACAGGGGGTCAATGAGCAGTTCTTC
CASSLTGQGVNEQFF
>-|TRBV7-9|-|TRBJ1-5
TGTGCCAGCAGCTTCTGGTCAGGCGGCCTTAGCAATCAGCCCCAGCATTTT
CASSFWSGGLSNQPQHF
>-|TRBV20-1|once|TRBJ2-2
TGCAGTGCGCCCCACACCGGGGAGCTGTTTTTT
CSAPHTGELFF
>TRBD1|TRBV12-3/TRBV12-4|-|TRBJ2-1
TGTGCCAGCAGAGGACAGGGGCGCGCCTACAATGAGCAGTTCTTC
CASRGQGRAYNEQFF
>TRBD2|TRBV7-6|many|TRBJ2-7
TGTGCCAGCAGCTTAACTAGCGCATCACTCTACGAGCAGTACTTC
CASSLTSASLYEQYF
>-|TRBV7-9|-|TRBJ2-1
TGTGCCAGCAGCCCGGGACATCTCGAGCAGTTCTTC
CASSPGHLEQFF
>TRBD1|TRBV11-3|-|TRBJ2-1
TGTGCCAGCAGCTTCGAGGGGGCGGATGAGCAGTTCTTC
CASSFEGADEQFF
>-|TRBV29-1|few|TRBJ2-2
TGCAGCGTTGGGGCAGATACTGGGACCGGGGAGCTGTTTTTT
CSVGADTGTGELFF
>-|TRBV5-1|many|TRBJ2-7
TGCGCCAGCAGCTTGGAGGCAGGCCGCCTGCACTTC
CASSLEAGRLHF
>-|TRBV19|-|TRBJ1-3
TGTGCCAGTAGTTGGGTAACCTCCCCTGGAAACACCATATATTTT
CASSWVTSPGNTIYF
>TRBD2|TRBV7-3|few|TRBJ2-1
TGTGCCAGCAGCTTACTGGGCGGGGGGAAGTACAATGAGCAGTTCTTC
CASSLLGGGKYNEQFF
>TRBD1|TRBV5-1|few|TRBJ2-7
TGCGCCAGCAGCTTGGGGGAACAGGGGCACGAGCAGTACTTC
CASSLGEQGHEQYF
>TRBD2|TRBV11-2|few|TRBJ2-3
TGTGCCAGCAGCTCGATCCAGGGACTAGCAGATACGCAGTATTTT
CASSSIQGLADTQYF
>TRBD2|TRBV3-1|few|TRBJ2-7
TGTGCCAGCAGCCGGGGGAGGGAGTCGTACTTC
CASSRGRESYF
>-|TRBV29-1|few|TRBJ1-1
TGCAGCGCCGAGGGGTGGCCCAGCGACACTGAAGCTTTCTTT
CSAEGWPSDTEAFF
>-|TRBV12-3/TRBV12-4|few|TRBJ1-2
TGTGCCAGCAATGGGGGGCATGGCTACACCTTC
CASNGGHGYTF
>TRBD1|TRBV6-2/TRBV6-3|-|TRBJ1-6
TGTGCCAGCAGGACAGGGGAGGGGGGTAATTCACCCCTCCACTTT
CASRTGEGGNSPLHF
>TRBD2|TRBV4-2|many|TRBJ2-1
TGTGCCAGCAGCCAAGATCTGACGTCTAGCGGTTACAATGAGCAGTTCTTC
CASSQDLTSSGYNEQFF
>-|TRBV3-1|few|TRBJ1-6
TGTGCCACCTCACAGGGTTTGAATTCACCCCTCCACTTT
CATSQGLNSPLHF
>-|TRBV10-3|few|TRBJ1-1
TGTGCCATCAGTACCCTGACTGCTGAACAAGCTTTCTTT
CAISTLTAEQAFF
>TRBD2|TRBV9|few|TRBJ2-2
TGTGCCAGCAGCCAAAGGGTGGTGGCTAGCGGGATTTTCGCCGGGGAGCTGTTTTTT
CASSQRVVASGIFAGELFF
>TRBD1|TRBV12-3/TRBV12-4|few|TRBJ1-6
TGTGCCAGCAACCCGACAGGGGTTATTTCACCCCTCCACTTT
CASNPTGVISPLHF
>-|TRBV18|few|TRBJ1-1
TGTGCCAGCTCACCCTTAGACGGCGGCGACACTGAAGCTTTCTTT
CASSPLDGGDTEAFF
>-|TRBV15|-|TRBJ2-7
TGTGCCACCAGCAGTGACAGACCCCCCTACGAGCAGTACTTC
CATSSDRPPYEQYF
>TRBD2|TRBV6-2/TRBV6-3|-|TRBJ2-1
TGTGCCAGCAGTTCTGAAGCGGGAGGGCCTATGATACCTGAGCAGTTCTTC
CASSSEAGGPMIPEQFF
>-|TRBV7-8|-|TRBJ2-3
TGTGCCAGCAGCCCGAGGTACAATAGGGACACAGATACGCAGTATTTT
CASSPRYNRDTDTQYF
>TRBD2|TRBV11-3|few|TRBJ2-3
TGTGCCAGCAGCGTCCGACTAGCGGGGGGCCGTAACACAGATACGCAGTATTTT
CASSVRLAGGRNTDTQYF
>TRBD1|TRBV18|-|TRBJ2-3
TGTGCCAGCTCACCAACAGGGGGAGCAAACACAGATACGCAGTATTTT
CASSPTGGANTDTQYF
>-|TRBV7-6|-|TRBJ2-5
TGTGCCAGCAGCCCCTCAGCGCCCGAGACCCAGTACTTC
CASSPSAPETQYF
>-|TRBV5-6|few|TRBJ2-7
TGTGCCAGCATCGACTCCGGGACTCGGAGCTCCTACGAGCAGTACTTC
CASIDSGTRSSYEQYF
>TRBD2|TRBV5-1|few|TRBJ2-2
TGCGCCAGCAGCTCAGCGGGAATAGCCACCGGGGAGCTGTTTTTT
CASSSAGIATGELFF
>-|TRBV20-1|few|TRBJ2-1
TGCAGTGCTAGGGGGTACGCGGGGCACTCCTACAATGAGCAGTTCTTC
CSARGYAGHSYNEQFF
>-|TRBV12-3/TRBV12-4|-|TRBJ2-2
TGTGCCAGCAGTTTCTCCCGGGGCAGCACCGGGGAGCTGTTTTTT
CASSFSRGSTGELFF
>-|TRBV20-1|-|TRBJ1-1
TGCAGTGCTGCCCGAGGTCGAGGTTACACTGAAGCTTTCTTT
CSAARGRGYTEAFF
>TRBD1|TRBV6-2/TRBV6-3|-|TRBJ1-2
TGTGCCAGCAGCAACGGACAGGGGATAGGCTATGGCTACACCTTC
CASSNGQGIGYGYTF
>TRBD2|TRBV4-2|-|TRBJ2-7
TGTGCCAGCAGCCAAGATGGAGTAGCGGGAGTCGACGAGCAGTACTTC
CASSQDGVAGVDEQYF
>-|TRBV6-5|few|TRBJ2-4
TGTGCCAGCAGTTACTCGCCCCGGGGGGCCAAAAACATTCAGTACTTC
CASSYSPRGAKNIQYF
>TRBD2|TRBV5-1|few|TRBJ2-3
TGCGCCAGCAGGGGTAGCGGGGGGGCCGGGAATACGCAGTATTTT
CASRGSGGAGNTQYF
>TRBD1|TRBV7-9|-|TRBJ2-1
TGTGCCAGCAGCTCTCGGAGGGGACAGGGAACCTTC
CASSSRRGQGTF
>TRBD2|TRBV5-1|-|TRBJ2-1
TGCGCCAGCAGCCACGGATCGAGCGGGAAAAATGAGCAGTTCTTC
CASSHGSSGKNEQFF
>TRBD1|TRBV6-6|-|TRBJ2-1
TGTGCCATCTCCAGACAGGGCTTCTACAATGAGCAGTTCTTC
CAISRQGFYNEQFF
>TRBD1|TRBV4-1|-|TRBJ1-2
TGCGCCAGCAGGGGAGACAGGGTAAGCGGTGGCTACACCTTC
CASRGDRVSGGYTF
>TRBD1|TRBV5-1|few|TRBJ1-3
TGCGCCAGCAGCTCGGGACAGGGAAACACCATATATTTT
CASSSGQGNTIYF
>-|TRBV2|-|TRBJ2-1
TGTGCCAGCGGTCGGAGCTACAATGAGCAGTTCTTC
CASGRSYNEQFF